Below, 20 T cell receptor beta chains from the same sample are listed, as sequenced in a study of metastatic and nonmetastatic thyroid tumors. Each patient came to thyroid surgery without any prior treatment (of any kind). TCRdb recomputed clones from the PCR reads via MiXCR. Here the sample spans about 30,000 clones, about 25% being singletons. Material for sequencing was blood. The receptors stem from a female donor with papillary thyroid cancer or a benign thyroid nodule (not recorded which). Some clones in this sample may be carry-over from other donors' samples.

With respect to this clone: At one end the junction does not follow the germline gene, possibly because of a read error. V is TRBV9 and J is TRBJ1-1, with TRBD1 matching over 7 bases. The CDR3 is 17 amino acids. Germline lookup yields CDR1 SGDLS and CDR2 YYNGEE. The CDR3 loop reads CVSTPPDRRYMNTEAFF. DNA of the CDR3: TGTGTCAGCACCCCCCCGGACAGGAGATATATGAACACTGAAGCTTTCTTT. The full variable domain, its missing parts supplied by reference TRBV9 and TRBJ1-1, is DSGVTQTPKHLITATGQRVTLRCSPRSGDLSVYWYQQSLDQGLQFLIQYYNGEERAKGNILERFSAQQFPDLHSELNLSSLELGDSALYFCVSTPPDRRYMNTEAFFGQGTRLTVV.

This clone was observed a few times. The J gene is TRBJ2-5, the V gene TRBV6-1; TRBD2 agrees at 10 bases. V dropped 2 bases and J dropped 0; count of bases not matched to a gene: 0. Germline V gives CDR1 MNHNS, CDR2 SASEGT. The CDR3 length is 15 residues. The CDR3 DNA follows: TGTGCCAGCAGTGAACTAGCGGGAGACCAAGAGACCCAGTACTTC. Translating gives CASSELAGDQETQYF.

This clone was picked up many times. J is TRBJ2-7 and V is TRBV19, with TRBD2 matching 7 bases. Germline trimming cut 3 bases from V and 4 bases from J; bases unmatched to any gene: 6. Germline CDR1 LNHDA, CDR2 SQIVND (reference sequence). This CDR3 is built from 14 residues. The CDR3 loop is CASSIPGRRYEQYF. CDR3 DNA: TGTGCCAGTAGTATCCCCGGGAGGCGATACGAGCAGTACTTC.

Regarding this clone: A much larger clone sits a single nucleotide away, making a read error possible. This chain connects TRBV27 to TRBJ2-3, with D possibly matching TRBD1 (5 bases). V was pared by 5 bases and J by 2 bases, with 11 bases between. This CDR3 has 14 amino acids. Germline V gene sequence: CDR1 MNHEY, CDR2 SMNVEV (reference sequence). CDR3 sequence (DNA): TGTGCCAGCAGTGCAGGGCATATCACAGATACGCAGTATTTT. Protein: CASSAGHITDTQYF.

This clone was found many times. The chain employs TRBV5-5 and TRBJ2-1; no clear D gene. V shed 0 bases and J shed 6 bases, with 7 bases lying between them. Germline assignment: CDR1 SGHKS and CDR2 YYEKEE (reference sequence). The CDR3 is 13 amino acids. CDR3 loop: CASSLGSPNEQFF. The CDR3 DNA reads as TGTGCCAGCAGCTTGGGCTCTCCCAATGAGCAGTTCTTC. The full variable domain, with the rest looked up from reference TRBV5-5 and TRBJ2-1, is DAGVTQSPTHLIKTRGQQVTLRCSPISGHKSVSWYQQVLGQGPQFIFQYYEKEERGRGNFPDRFSARQFPNYSSELNVNALLLGDSALYLCASSLGSPNEQFFGPGTRLTVL.

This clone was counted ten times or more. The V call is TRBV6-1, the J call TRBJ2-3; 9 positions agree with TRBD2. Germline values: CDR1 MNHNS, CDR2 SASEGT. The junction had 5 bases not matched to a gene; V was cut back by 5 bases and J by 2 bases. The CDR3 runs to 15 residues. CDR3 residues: CASSQGLAPTDTQYF. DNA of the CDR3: TGTGCCAGCAGTCAGGGACTAGCCCCCACAGATACGCAGTATTTT.

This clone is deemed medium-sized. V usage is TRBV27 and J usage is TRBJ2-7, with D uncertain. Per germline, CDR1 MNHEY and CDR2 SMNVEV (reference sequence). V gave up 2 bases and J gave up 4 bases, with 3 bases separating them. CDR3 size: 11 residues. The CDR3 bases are TGTGCCAGCAGTTTAGGATACGAGCAGTACTTC. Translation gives CASSLGYEQYF.

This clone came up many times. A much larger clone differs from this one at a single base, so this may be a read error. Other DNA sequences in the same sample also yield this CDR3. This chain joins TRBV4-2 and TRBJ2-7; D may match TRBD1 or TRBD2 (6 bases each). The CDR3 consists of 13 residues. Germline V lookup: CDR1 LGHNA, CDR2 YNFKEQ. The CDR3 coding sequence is TGTGCCAGTAGCCTGGTAGGGGGGAGTGAGCAGTACTTC. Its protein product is CASSLVGGSEQYF.

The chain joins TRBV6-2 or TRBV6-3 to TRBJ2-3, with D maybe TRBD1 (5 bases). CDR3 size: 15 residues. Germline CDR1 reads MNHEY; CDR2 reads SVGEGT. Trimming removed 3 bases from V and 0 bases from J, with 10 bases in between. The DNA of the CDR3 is TGTGCCAGCAGTTATACAGGAGCTAGCACAGATACGCAGTATTTT. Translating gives CASSYTGASTDTQYF.

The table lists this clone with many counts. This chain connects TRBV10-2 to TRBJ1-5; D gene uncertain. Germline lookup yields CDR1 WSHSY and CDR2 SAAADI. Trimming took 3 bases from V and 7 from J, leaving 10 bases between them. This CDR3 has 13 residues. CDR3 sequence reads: CASSERVWQPQHF. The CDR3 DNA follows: TGCGCCAGCAGTGAAAGGGTTTGGCAGCCCCAGCATTTT.

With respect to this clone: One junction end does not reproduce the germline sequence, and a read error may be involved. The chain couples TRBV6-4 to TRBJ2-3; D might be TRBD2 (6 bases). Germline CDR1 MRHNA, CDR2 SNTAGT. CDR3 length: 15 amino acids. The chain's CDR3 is CDSSDSPGSTDTHYF. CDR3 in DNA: TGTGACAGCAGTGACTCGCCCGGGAGCACAGATACGCACTATTTT.

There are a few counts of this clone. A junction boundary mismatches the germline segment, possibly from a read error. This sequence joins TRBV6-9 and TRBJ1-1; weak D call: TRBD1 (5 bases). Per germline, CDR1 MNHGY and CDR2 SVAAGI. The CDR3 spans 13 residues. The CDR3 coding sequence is TGCGCCAGTAGTAAAGGGGAGAACACTGAAGCTTCCTTT. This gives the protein CASSKGENTEASF.

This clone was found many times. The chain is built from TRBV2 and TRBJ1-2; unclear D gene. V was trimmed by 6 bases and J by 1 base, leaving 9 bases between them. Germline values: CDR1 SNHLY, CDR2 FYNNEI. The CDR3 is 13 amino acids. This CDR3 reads CASRGRINYGYTF. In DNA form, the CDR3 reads TGTGCCAGCAGAGGACGGATTAACTATGGCTACACCTTC.

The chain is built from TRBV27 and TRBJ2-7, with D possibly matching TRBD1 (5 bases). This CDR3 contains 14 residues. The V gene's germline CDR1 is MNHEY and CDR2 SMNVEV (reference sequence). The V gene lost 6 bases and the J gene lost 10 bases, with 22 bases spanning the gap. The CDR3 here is CASSREWQGGNQYF. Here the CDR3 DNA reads TGTGCCAGCAGCCGCGAGTGGCAGGGCGGTAATCAGTACTTC.

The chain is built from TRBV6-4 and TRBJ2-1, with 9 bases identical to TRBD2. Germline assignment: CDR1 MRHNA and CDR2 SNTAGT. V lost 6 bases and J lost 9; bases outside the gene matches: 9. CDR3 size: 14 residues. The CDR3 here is CASSVRGSGGEQFF. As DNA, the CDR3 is TGTGCCAGCAGCGTACGGGGTAGCGGGGGTGAGCAGTTCTTC.

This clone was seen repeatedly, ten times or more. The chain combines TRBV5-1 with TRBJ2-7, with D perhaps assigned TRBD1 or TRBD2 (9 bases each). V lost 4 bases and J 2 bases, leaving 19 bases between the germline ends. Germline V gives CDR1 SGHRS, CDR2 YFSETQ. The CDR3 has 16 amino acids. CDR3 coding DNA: TGCGCCAGCAGCCCAGCGGGGGGACAGGGTACCTACGAGCAGTACTTC. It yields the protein CASSPAGGQGTYEQYF.

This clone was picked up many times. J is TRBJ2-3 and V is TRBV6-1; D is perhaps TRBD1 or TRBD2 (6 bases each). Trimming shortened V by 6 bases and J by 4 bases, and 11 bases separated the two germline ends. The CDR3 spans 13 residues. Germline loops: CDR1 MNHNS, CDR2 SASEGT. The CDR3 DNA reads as TGTGCCAGCAGGGCCGGGGGCGCAGATACGCAGTATTTT. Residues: CASRAGGADTQYF.

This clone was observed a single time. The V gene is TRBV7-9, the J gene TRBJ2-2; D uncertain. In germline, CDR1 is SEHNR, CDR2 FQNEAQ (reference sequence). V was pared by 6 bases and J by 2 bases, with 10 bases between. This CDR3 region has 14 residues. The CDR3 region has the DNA TGTGCCAGCAGGCAGGACGGTAACACCGGGGAGCTGTTTTTT. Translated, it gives CASRQDGNTGELFF.

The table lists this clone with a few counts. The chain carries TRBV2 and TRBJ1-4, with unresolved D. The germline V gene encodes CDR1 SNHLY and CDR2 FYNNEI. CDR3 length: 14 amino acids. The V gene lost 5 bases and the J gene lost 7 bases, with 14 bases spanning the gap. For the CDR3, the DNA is TGTGCCAGCAGTCTGTACACGGGAGGTGAAAAACTGTTTTTT. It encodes CASSLYTGGEKLFF. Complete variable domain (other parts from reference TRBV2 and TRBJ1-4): EPEVTQTPSHQVTQMGQEVILRCVPISNHLYFYWYRQILGQKVEFLVSFYNNEISEKSEIFDDQFSVERPDGSNFTLKIRSTKLEDSAMYFCASSLYTGGEKLFFGSGTQLSVL.

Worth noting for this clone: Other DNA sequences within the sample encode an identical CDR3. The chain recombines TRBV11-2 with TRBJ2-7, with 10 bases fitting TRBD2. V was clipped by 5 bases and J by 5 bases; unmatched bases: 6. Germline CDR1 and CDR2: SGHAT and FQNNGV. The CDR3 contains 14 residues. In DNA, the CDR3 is TGTGCCAGCAGCCACCTAGCGGGAGTTAACGAGCAGTACTTC. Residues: CASSHLAGVNEQYF.